The rows below give T cell receptor beta chains drawn from one sample of a study of PD-L1 blockade in urothelial cancer. The data were produced by immunoSEQ multiplex PCR, yet TCRdb's version contains in-frame clones alone and is incomplete. The sample comprises tens of thousands of clones, approximately 86% of which are singletons, and approximately 15% rests with the top ten. Sequencing was performed on PBMCs, taken around atezolizumab (anti-PD-L1) treatment. Receptor source: a man in his 60s with urothelial cancer. Each CDR3 is given with its conserved first and last residue. The D gene is left open where the match is weak. Clone size is shown for a subset of rows, as once, few, many or a class of expanded clone.

v_call: TRBV18
j_call: TRBJ2-7
d_call: .
clone_size: .
cdr3_nt: TGTGCCAGCTCACCCCCCCAGGGGAGCTACGAGCAGTACTTC
cdr3_aa: CASSPPQGSYEQYF

v_call: TRBV19
j_call: TRBJ2-3
d_call: TRBD1
clone_size: .
cdr3_nt: TGTGCCACCTCCCTACAGGGGTCCACAGATACGCAGTATTTT
cdr3_aa: CATSLQGSTDTQYF

v_call: TRBV7-9
j_call: TRBJ2-5
d_call: TRBD2
clone_size: once
cdr3_nt: TGTGCCAGCAGCCCCGGACTAGCGGGGGGGGTCCAAGAGACCCAGTACTTC
cdr3_aa: CASSPGLAGGVQETQYF

v_call: TRBV5-4
j_call: TRBJ2-5
d_call: TRBD2
clone_size: .
cdr3_nt: TGTGCCAGCAGCTTAACCGGGACTAGGAAAGAGACCCAGTACTTC
cdr3_aa: CASSLTGTRKETQYF

v_call: TRBV9
j_call: TRBJ2-2
d_call: TRBD2
clone_size: .
cdr3_nt: TGTGCCAGCAGCGTAGCGGCTAGCGGGGGCCTAAACACCGGGGAGCTGTTTTTT
cdr3_aa: CASSVAASGGLNTGELFF

v_call: TRBV30
j_call: TRBJ1-3
d_call: .
clone_size: .
cdr3_nt: TGTGCCTGGAGTGTACCACAGGGTTCGGGAAACACCATATATTTT
cdr3_aa: CAWSVPQGSGNTIYF

v_call: TRBV11-3
j_call: TRBJ1-2
d_call: .
clone_size: .
cdr3_nt: TGTGCCAGCAGCTTCGGACAGAACATGGGCGGCTACACCTTC
cdr3_aa: CASSFGQNMGGYTF

v_call: TRBV9
j_call: TRBJ2-4
d_call: .
clone_size: .
cdr3_nt: TGTGCCAGCAGCGATAGGAGGGACGGGGATCAGTACTTC
cdr3_aa: CASSDRRDGDQYF

v_call: TRBV5-5
j_call: TRBJ2-5
d_call: .
clone_size: .
cdr3_nt: TGTGCCAGCAGCTTGACAGGAGGGGAAGAGACCCAGTACTTC
cdr3_aa: CASSLTGGEETQYF

v_call: TRBV11-3
j_call: TRBJ2-3
d_call: TRBD2
clone_size: .
cdr3_nt: TGTGCCAGCAGCTTGCGGGGGGCCCGCACAGATACGCAGTATTTT
cdr3_aa: CASSLRGARTDTQYF